This paragraph reports one TCR beta chain. Its antigen remains undetermined. Base qualities are not provided; no much larger clone lies one nucleotide away. This entry comes from a study of T cell changes during pregnancy in multiple sclerosis (dated by TCRdb to about 2019). Regarding the complete study: In women with multiple sclerosis, the researchers looked at how the T cell repertoire shifted as pregnancy progressed.

The germline V gene sets CDR1 to MRHNA and CDR2 to SNTAGT. V loses 6 bases, J loses 1 base, and the germline ends lie 9 bases apart. The CDR3 numbers 13 residues from cysteine through phenylalanine. Only CDR3 DNA remains: 39 bases, in frame from the first base. Library generation was performed with the immunoSEQ multiplex PCR assay. In its TCRdb copy, this immuneACCESS table keeps in-frame sequences only and misses some clones. Where compared with another copy, unresolved V genes explain less than half of these, and the others have no known cause. Counted in this sample were roughly 60,000 clones; more than 80% of them appeared once. The ten largest clones capture approximately 0.58% of the sample.

The specimen comprised CD4+ T cells from peripheral blood mononuclear cells, sampled in the first trimester of pregnancy. The receptor's source is a female donor with multiple sclerosis, enrolled in a pregnancy study. The V gene is TRBV6-4 and the J gene is TRBJ1-1; there is no confident call for the D gene. The CDR3: CASRSTGNTEAFF. The nucleotide sequence reads as follows: TGTGCCAGCAGATCGACGGGGAACACTGAAGCTTTCTTT.